This TCR beta chain was sequenced for a study of blood T cell repertoires in COVID-19 (TCRdb year 2020). Notes on the research overall: Collaborator samples came from the United States, Italy and Spain and covered acute and convalescent phases of COVID-19. Deeply sampled blood TCRbeta repertoires from subjects exposed to, actively infected with, or recovered from COVID-19 were included in the dataset. The repertoires were released in a freely available public database meant as a resource for research on the immune response to SARS-CoV-2. The prospective study material was composed of cDNA or gDNA derived from T cells, B-cell-depleted T cells, or PBMCs. The samples were drawn from the first 160 participants of the ongoing ImmuneRACE study and from over a thousand subjects provided by 6 global collaborators. The sample metadata nearly always contained a de-identified subject ID, COVID-19 status, age in years and sex. Where available, HLA class I and class II types were taken from metadata supplied by the sample provider and were not determined by assay-based typing. The paper as a whole reports these results and caveats: How much clinical and demographic metadata was included differed by source and by participant, and the metadata was provided uncurated.

Note on this clone: The antigen it recognizes is unknown. The record has no base qualities; no much larger clone is one base away.

The germline V gene (reference sequence) supplies CDR1 MNHNY and CDR2 SVGAGI. V gives up 6 bases and J gives up 5 bases, and the segment between their germline ends measures 11 bases. From the cysteine through the phenylalanine, the CDR3 covers 12 amino acids. Of the read, only the CDR3 DNA is kept; its 36 bases are in frame from base 1. TCRbeta CDR3 regions were amplified from genomic DNA using the immunoSEQ Assay, a bias-controlled multiplex PCR. Turning to the authors' computational methods: The number of nucleated cells in each sample was estimated from the amplification of reference gene primers within the assay. To quantify the absolute abundance of each unique TCRbeta CDR3 rearrangement, sequence reads were collapsed and filtered. For each sample, productive Simpson clonality was calculated as the square root of Simpson's diversity index over productive rearrangements. TCRdb's version of the immuneACCESS table is confined to in-frame rearrangements and falls short of the full clone set. An unresolved V gene accounts for under half of the shortfall where checked; the remainder is of unknown origin. Clone size and V and J calls were adopted from that table, with D and trimming inferred from the DNA. The sample table holds some 270,000 clones, of which about 90% were seen once. The leading ten clones occupy approximately 4% of the sample.

Participants in the prospective study were aged about 18 to 95 years, lived in 24 United States geographic areas, and enrolled through a virtual design. In the prospective study, participants were assigned to cohorts based on the clinical history participants reported in a screening survey and a study questionnaire. Mobile phlebotomists in the prospective study collected whole blood, serum and a nasopharyngeal or oropharyngeal swab from every participant. Prospective study participants could optionally give additional blood draws and questionnaires over an approximately 2-month period. Before DNA extraction, prospective study blood samples were shipped either frozen or at room temperature.

Sequencing used PBMCs or T cells enriched from blood (not recorded which). The sequence joins TRBV6-6 to TRBJ2-7; the D region possibly corresponds to TRBD2 (6 bases align). This receptor was obtained from a woman in her twenties or thirties with acute COVID-19. CDR3 reads: CASRRPGDEQYF. Read as DNA, the sequence is TGTGCCAGCAGACGGCCGGGGGACGAGCAGTACTTC.